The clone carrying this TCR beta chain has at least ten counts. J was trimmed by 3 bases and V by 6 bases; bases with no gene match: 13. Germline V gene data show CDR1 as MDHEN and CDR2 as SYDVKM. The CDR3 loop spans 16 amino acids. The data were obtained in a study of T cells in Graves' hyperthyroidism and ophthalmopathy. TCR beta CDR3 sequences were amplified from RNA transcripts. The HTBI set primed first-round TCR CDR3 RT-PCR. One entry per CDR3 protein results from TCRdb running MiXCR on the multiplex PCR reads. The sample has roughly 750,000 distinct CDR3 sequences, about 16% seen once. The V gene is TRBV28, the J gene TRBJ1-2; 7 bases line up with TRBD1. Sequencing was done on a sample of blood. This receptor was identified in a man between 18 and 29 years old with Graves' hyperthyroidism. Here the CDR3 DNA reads TGTGCCAGCAGGGGGGCAGACAGGGCAAGCCACTATGGCTACACCTTC. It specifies CASRGADRASHYGYTF.